The clone carrying this TCR beta chain was counted at least ten times. The antigen is undetermined. These data belong to a study of identical twins. Study-level results: These conclusions were based on statistical analysis (cross-sectional, not following the same donors). Carriage of fewer insertions was seen in abundant cord blood beta clonotypes, whereas memory repertoires showed none.

It was template switching that added a universal primer site, and there were unique molecular identifiers on the cDNA. TCRdb used MiXCR to reprocess the 5' RACE reads, holding one entry per CDR3 protein. This table holds some 500,000 distinct CDR3 sequences, just under 10% found once. The CDR3 sequence is 13 residues long. V gave up 7 bases and J gave up 5 bases, with 14 bases separating them. The same sample was also studied in work on yellow fever vaccine responses in identical twins.

The sequenced sample was PBMCs. This chain uses TRBV12-3 or TRBV12-4 with TRBJ2-5; D is undetermined. The receptor was isolated from a woman aged 18-29 years in good health. CDR3 sequence: CASTPGLSETQYF. Here the CDR3 DNA reads TGTGCCAGCACCCCCGGGTTATCGGAGACCCAGTACTTC.